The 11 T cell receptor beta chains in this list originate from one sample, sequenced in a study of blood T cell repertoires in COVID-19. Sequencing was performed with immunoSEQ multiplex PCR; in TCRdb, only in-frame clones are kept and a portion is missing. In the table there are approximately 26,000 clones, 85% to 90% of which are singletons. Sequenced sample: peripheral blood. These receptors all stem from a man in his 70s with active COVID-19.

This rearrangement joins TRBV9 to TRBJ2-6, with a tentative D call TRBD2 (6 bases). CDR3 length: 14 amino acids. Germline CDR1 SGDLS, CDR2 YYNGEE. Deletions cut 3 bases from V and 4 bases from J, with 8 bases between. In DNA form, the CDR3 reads TGTGCCAGCAGCGGGGAGGCCGGGGCCAACGTCCTGACTTTC. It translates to CASSGEAGANVLTF.

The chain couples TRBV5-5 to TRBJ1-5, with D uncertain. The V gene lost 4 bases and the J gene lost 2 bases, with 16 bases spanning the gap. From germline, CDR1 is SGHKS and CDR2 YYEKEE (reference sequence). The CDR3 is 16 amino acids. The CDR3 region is CASSPDNPIGNQPQHF. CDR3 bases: TGTGCCAGCAGCCCTGACAACCCGATAGGCAATCAGCCCCAGCATTTT.

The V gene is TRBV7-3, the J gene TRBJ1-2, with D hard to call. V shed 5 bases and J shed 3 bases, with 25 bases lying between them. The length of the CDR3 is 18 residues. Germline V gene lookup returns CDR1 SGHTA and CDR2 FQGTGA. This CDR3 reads CASSNLKAGRSPYYGYTF. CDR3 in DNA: TGTGCCAGCAGCAACCTGAAGGCAGGAAGAAGCCCTTACTATGGCTACACCTTC.

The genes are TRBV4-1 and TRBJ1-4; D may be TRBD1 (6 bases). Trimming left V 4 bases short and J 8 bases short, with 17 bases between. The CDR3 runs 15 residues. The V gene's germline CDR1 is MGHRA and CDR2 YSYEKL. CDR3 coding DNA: TGCGCCAGCAGCCCATACAGGGACGGGACGGAAAAACTGTTTTTT. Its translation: CASSPYRDGTEKLFF.

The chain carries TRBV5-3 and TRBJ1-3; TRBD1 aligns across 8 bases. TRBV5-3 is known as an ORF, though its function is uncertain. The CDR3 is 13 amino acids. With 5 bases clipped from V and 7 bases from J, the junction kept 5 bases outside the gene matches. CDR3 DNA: TGTGCCAGAAGACACGGACAGGGTAACACCATATATTTT. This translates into CARRHGQGNTIYF.

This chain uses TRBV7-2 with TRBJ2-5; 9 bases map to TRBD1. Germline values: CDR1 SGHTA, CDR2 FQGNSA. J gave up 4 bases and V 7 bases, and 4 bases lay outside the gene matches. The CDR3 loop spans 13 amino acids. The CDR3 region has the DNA TGTGCCAGCACCAACAGGGGGCTAGAGACCCAGTACTTC. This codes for CASTNRGLETQYF.

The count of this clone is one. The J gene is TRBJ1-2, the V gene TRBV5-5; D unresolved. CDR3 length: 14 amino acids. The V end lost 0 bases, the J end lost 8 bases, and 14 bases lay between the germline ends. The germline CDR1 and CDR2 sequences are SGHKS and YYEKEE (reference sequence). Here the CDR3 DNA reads TGTGCCAGCAGCTTGGCTCCCGGGGAAGGGGGCTACACCTTC. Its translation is CASSLAPGEGGYTF.

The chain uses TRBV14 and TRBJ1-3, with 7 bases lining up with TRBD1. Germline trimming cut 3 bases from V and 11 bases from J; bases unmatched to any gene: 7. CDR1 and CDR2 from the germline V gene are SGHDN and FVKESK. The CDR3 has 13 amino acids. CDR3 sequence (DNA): TGTGCCAGCAGCCATAGACAGGGAACCTCCATATATTTT. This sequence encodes CASSHRQGTSIYF.

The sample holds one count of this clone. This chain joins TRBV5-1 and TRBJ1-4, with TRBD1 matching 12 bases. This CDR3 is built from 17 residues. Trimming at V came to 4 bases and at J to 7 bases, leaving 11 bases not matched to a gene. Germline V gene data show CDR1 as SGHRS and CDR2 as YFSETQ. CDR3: CASSPGQGAYSGEKLFF. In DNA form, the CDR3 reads TGCGCCAGCAGCCCGGGACAGGGGGCATATAGCGGTGAAAAACTGTTTTTT.

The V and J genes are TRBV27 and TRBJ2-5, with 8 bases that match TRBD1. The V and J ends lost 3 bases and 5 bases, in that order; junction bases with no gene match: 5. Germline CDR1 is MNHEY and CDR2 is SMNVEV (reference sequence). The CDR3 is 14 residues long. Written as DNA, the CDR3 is TGTGCCAGCAGTTTGGCAGGGGGCACGGAGACCCAGTACTTC. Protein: CASSLAGGTETQYF.

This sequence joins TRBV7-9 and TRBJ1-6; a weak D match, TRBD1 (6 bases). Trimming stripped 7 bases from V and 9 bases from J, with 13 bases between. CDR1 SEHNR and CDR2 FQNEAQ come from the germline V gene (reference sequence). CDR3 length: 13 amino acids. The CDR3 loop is CASTRQDGSPLHF. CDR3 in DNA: TGTGCCAGCACCAGACAGGACGGTTCACCCCTCCACTTT.